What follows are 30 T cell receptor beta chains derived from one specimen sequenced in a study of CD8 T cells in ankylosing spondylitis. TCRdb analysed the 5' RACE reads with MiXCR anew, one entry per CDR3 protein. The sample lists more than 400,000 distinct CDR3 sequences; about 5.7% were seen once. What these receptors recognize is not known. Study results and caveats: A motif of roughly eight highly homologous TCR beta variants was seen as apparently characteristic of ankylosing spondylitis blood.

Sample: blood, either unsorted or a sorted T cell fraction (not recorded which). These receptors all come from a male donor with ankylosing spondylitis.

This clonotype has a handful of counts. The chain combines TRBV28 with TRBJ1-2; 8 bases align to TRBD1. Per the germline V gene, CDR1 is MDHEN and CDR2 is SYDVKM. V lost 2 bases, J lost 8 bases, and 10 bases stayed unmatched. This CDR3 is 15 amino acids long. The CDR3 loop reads CASSLLPRTGNGYTF. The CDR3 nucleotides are TGTGCCAGCAGTTTACTCCCAAGGACAGGGAACGGCTACACCTTC.

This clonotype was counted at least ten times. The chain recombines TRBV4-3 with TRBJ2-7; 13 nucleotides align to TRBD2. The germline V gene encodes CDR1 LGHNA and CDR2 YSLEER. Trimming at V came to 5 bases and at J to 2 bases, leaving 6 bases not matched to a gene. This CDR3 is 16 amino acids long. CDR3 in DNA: TGCGCCAGCAGCACGTTGGGACTAGCGGGAACCTACGAGCAGTACTTC. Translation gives CASSTLGLAGTYEQYF.

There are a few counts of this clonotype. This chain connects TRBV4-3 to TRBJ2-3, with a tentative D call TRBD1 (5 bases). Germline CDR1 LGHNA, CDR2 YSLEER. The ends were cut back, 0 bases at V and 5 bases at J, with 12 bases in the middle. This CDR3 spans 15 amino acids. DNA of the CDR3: TGCGCCAGCAGCCAAGATCTCCAGGGTAGAGATACGCAGTATTTT. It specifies CASSQDLQGRDTQYF.

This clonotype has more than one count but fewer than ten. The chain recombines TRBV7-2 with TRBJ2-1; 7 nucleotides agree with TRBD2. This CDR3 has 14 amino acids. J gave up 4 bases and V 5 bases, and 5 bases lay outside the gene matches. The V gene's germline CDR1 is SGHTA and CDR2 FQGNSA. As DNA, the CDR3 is TGTGCCAGCAGCCGACTAGCCCTATACAATGAGCAGTTCTTC. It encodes CASSRLALYNEQFF.

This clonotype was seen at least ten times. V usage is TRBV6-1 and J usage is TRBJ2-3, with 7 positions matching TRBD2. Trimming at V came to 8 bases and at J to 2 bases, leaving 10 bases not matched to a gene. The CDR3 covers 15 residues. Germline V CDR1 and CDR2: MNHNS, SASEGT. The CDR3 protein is CASAKTSRLTDTQYF. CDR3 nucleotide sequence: TGTGCCAGCGCTAAGACTAGCAGGCTCACAGATACGCAGTATTTT.

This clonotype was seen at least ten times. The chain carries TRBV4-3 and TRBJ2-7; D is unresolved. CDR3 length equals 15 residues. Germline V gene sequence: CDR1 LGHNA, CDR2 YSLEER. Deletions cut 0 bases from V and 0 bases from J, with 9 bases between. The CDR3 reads CASSQDVASSYEQYF. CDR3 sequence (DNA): TGCGCCAGCAGCCAAGATGTCGCCAGCTCCTACGAGCAGTACTTC.

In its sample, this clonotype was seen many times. The CDR3 is CASTTSGTGDQETQYF. CDR3 DNA sequence: TGTGCCAGCACGACTAGCGGCACGGGGGACCAAGAGACCCAGTACTTC. The chain links TRBV2 to TRBJ2-5; 9 bases are shared with TRBD2. The germline V gene encodes CDR1 SNHLY and CDR2 FYNNEI. The V and J ends lost 7 bases and 0 bases, in that order; junction bases with no gene match: 9. This CDR3 contains 16 residues.

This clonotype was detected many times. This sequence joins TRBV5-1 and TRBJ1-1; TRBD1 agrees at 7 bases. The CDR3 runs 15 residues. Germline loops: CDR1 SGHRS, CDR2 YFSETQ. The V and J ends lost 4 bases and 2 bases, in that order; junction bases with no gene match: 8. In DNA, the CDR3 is TGCGCCAGCAGCCGCGGGACAGTCTATAACACTGAAGCTTTCTTT. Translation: CASSRGTVYNTEAFF.

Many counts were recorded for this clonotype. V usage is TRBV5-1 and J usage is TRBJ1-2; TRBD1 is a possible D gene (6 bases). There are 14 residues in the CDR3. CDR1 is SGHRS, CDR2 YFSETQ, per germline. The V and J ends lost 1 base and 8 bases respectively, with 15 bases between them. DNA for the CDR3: TGCGCCAGCAGCTTGATGCCAGGGGCAGAGGGCTACACCTTC. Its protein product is CASSLMPGAEGYTF.

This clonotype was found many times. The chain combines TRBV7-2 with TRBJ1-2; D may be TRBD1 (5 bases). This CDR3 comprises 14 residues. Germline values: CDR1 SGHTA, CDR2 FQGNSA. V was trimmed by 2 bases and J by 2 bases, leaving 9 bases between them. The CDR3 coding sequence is TGTGCCAGCAGCTTAATGGGGCAGAACTATGGCTACACCTTC. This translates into CASSLMGQNYGYTF.

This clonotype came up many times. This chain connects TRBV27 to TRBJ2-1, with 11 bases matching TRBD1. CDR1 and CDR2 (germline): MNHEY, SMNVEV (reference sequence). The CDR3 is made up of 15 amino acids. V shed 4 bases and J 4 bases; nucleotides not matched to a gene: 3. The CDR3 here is CASSWDRGIYNEQFF. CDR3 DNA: TGTGCCAGCAGTTGGGACAGGGGGATATACAATGAGCAGTTCTTC.

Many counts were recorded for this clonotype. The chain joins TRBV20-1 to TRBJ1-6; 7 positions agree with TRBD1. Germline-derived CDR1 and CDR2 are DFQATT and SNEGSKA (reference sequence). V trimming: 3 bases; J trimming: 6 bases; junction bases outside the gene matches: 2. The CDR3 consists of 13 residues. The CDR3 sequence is CSARRGLNSPLHF. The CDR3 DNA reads TGCAGTGCTAGGAGGGGGCTTAATTCACCCCTCCACTTT.

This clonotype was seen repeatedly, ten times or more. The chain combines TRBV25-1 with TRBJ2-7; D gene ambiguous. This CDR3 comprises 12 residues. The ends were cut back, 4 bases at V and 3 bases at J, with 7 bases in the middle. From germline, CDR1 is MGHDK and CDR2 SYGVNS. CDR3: CASSGWGYEQYF. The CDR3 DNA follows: TGTGCCAGCAGTGGTTGGGGCTACGAGCAGTACTTC.

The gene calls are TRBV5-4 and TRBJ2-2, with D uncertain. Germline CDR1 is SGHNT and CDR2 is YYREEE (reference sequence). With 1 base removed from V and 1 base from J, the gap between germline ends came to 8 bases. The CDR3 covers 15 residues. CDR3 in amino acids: CASSLNWQNTGELFF. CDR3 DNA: TGTGCCAGCAGCTTGAACTGGCAGAACACCGGGGAGCTGTTTTTT. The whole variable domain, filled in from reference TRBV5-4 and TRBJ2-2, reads ETGVTQSPTHLIKTRGQQVTLRCSSQSGHNTVSWYQQALGQGPQFIFQYYREEENGRGNFPPRFSGLQFPNYSSELNVNALELDDSALYLCASSLNWQNTGELFFGEGSRLTVL.

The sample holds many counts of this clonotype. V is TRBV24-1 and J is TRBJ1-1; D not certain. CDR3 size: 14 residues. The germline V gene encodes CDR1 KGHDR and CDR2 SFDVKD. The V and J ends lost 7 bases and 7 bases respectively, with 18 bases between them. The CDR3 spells CATRPPGLNGEAFF. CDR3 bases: TGTGCCACCAGGCCCCCAGGCTTAAACGGTGAAGCTTTCTTT.

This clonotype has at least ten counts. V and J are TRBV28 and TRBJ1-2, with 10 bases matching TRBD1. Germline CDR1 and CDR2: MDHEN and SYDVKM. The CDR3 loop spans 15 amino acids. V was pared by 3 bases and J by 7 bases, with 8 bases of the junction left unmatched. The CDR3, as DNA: TGTGCCAGCAGTTTCGGAGACAGGGGGCCCAGTGGCTACACCTTC. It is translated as CASSFGDRGPSGYTF.

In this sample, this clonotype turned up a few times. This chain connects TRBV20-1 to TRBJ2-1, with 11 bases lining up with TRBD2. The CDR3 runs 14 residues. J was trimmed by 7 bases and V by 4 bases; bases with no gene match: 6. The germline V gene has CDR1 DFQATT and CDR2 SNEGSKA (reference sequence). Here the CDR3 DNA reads TGCAGTGCTATTTTAGCGGGGGGGGAAAATGAGCAGTTCTTC. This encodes CSAILAGGENEQFF.

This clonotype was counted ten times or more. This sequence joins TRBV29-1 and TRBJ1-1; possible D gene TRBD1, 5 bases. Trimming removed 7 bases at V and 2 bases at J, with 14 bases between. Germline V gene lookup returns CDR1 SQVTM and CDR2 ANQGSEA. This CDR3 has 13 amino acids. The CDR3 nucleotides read TGCAGCGCCGGTGGGGCAGTTAACACTGAAGCTTTCTTT. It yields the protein CSAGGAVNTEAFF.

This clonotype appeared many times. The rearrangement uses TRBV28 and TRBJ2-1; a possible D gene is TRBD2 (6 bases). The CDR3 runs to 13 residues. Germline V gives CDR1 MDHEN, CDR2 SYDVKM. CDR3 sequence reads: CTSGSSSYNEQFF. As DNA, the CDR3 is TGTACAAGCGGGTCTAGCTCCTACAATGAGCAGTTCTTC.

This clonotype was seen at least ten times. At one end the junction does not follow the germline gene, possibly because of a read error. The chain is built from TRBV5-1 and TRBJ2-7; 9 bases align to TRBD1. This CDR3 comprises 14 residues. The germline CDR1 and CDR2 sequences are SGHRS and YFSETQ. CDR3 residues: CASSLMGQGYEQYF. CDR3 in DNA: TGTGCCAGCAGCTTAATGGGACAGGGTTACGAGCAGTACTTC.

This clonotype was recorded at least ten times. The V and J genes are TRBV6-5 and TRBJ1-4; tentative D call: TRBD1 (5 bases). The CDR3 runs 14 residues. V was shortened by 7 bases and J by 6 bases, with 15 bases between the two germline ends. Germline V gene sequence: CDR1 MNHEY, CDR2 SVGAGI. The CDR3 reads CASTNGGGDEKLFF. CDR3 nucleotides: TGTGCCAGCACCAACGGGGGGGGGGATGAAAAACTGTTTTTT.

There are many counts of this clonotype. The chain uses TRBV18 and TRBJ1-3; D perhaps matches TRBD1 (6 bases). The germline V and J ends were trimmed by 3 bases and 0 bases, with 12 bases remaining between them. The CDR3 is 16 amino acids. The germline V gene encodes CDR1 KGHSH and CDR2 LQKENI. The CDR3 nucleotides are TGTGCCAGCTCACCCTCCGACAGGTACTCTGGAAACACCATATATTTT. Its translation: CASSPSDRYSGNTIYF.

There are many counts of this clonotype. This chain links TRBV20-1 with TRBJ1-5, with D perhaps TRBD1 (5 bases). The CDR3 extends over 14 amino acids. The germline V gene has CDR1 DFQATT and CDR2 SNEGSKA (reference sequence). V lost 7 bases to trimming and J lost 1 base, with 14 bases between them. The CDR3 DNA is TGCAGTGTTGGGGGAGGTGTCAGCAATCAGCCCCAGCATTTT. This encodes CSVGGGVSNQPQHF.

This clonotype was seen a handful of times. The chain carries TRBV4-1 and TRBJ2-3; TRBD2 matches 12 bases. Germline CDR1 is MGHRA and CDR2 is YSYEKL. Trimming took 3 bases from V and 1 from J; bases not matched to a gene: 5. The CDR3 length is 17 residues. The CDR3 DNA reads TGCGCCAGCAGCCAGAGACTAGCGGGGGTGGGCACAGATACGCAGTATTTT. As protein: CASSQRLAGVGTDTQYF.

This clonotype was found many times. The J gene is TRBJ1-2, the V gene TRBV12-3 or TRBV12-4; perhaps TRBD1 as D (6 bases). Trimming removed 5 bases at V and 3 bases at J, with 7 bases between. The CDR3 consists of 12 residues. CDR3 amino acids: CASSPGDYGYTF. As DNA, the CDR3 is TGTGCCAGCAGTCCAGGGGACTATGGCTACACCTTC.

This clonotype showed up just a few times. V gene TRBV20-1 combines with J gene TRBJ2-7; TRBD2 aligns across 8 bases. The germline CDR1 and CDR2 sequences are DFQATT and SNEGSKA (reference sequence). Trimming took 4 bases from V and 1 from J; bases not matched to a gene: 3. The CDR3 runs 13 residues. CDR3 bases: TGCAGTGCTATTAGCGGGATGTCCTACGAGCAGTACTTC. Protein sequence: CSAISGMSYEQYF.

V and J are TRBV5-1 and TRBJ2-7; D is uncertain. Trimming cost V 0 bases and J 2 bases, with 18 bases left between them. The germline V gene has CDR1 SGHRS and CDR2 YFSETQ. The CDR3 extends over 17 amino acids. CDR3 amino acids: CASSLAGSGQATYEQYF. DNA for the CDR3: TGCGCCAGCAGCTTGGCCGGATCCGGGCAGGCCACCTACGAGCAGTACTTC.

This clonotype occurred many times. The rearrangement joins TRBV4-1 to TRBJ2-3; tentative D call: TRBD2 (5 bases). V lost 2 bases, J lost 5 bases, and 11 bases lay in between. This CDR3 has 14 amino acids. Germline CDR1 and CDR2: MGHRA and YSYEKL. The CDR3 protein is CASSQTRAVDTQYF. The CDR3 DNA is TGCGCCAGCAGCCAAACCCGAGCGGTAGATACGCAGTATTTT.

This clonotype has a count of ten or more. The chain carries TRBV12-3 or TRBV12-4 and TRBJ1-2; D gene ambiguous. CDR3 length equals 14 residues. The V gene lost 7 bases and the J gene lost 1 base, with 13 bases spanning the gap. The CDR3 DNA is TGTGCCAGCACCCCCCCATGGGGTAACTATGGCTACACCTTC. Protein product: CASTPPWGNYGYTF.

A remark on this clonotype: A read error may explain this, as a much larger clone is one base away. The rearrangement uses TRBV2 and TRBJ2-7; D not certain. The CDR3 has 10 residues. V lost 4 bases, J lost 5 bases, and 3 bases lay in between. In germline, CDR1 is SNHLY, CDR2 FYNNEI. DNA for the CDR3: TGTGCCAGCAGTGTCCACGAGCAGTACTTC. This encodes CASSVHEQYF. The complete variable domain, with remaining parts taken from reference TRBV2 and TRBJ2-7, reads EPEVTQTPSHQVTQMGQEVILRCVPISNHLYFYWYRQILGQKVEFLVSFYNNEISEKSEIFDDQFSVERPDGSNFTLKIRSTKLEDSAMYFCASSVHEQYFGPGTRLTVT.